The 28 T cell receptor beta chains given below trace back to one sample, sequenced in a study of prognosis after radiotherapy for stage I lung cancer. With two-round multiplex PCR, TCR beta CDR3 sequences were amplified from genomic DNA. Primers were specific to each TRBV and TRBJ gene in first-round PCR. One entry per CDR3 protein, called by TCRdb with MiXCR from the multiplex PCR reads. The sample records some 14,000 distinct CDR3 sequences, roughly 31% being singletons. Sample: PBMCs, taken before or after stereotactic body radiation therapy (not recorded which). Receptor source: a donor at least 50 years old with non-small cell lung cancer.

This clonotype has at least ten counts. The V gene is TRBV10-3, the J gene TRBJ2-5; 10 bases align to TRBD2. This CDR3 spans 17 amino acids. After removal of 8 bases from V and 4 bases from J, the junction contained 16 bases not matched to a gene. Germline CDR1 and CDR2: ENHRY and SYGVKD. CDR3 coding DNA: TGTGCCATCTCAATGGGAGCTAGCGGGAGTTTTACAGAGACCCAGTACTTC. Amino acids: CAISMGASGSFTETQYF.

This clonotype has at least ten counts. The chain couples TRBV15 to TRBJ1-4; possible D gene TRBD1, 6 bases. Deletions cut 0 bases from V and 13 bases from J, with 15 bases between. CDR1 and CDR2 from the germline V gene are LNHNV and YYDKDF (reference sequence). This CDR3 is 14 amino acids long. The DNA for the CDR3 is TGTGCCACCAGCAGAGAATTAGGGGGAGGGGGACTGTTTTTT. Its translation: CATSRELGGGGLFF.

On this clonotype itself: A read error is likely here: a far larger clone is one base away. J is TRBJ2-5 and V is TRBV20-1, with TRBD2 identical over 7 bases. CDR3 length: 16 amino acids. The germline gives CDR1 DFQATT, CDR2 SNEGSKA (reference sequence). The CDR3 nucleotides are TGCAGTGCTAGGGGGGAGGGTCCTAGTGCAAAGTATGAGCAGTCCTTC. Its protein is CSARGEGPSAKYEQSF.

This sequence joins TRBV5-1 and TRBJ2-5; D ambiguous. Trimming removed 5 bases at V and 7 bases at J, with 21 bases between. The CDR3 loop spans 15 amino acids. Germline CDR1 and CDR2: SGHRS and YFSETQ. DNA of the CDR3: TGCGCCAGCAGATTGAAGGGCCTAGAAGGTGGGACCCAGTACTTC. Translation gives CASRLKGLEGGTQYF.

The V gene is TRBV7-2, the J gene TRBJ1-5; TRBD1 is a possible D gene (6 bases). This CDR3 contains 14 residues. Germline CDR1 SGHTA, CDR2 FQGNSA. V lost 6 bases and J 11 bases, leaving 20 bases between the germline ends. The chain's CDR3 is CASSSEFRGASQHF. The CDR3 DNA reads TGTGCCAGCAGTTCCGAATTCAGGGGAGCGTCCCAGCATTTT.

In its sample, this clonotype is medium-sized (0.01 to 0.1%). This CDR3 is CASVRGENEQFF. The CDR3 coding sequence is TGTGCCAGTGTACGGGGGGAAAATGAGCAGTTCTTC. The chain employs TRBV6-2 or TRBV6-3 and TRBJ2-1; 7 bases are a match to TRBD2. The CDR3 runs 12 residues. In germline, CDR1 is MNHEY, CDR2 SVGEGT. V gave up 9 bases and J gave up 7 bases; unmatched junction bases: 6.

With respect to this clonotype: Just one base apart from a much larger clone, this may be a read error. This chain uses TRBV5-4 with TRBJ2-7; 10 bases map to TRBD2. After removal of 1 base from V and 4 bases from J, the junction contained 2 bases not matched to a gene. Germline V gene data show CDR1 as SGHNT and CDR2 as YYREEE (reference sequence). This CDR3 contains 14 residues. CDR3 loop: CASSLRAGGYEQYF. The CDR3 region has the DNA TGTGCCAGCAGCTTGAGAGCGGGAGGGTACGAGCAGTACTTC. The full variable domain, rest sourced from reference TRBV5-4 and TRBJ2-7, is ETGVTQSPTHLIKTRGQQVTLRCSSQSGHNTVSWYQQALGQGPQFIFQYYREEENGRGNFPPRFSGLQFPNYSSELNVNALELDDSALYLCASSLRAGGYEQYFGPGTRLTVT.

This clonotype was seen many times. The chain employs TRBV5-6 and TRBJ1-1, with D possibly being TRBD1 (6 bases). Germline V gives CDR1 SGHDT, CDR2 YYEEEE. The ends were cut back, 4 bases at V and 3 bases at J, with 13 bases in the middle. The CDR3 covers 14 residues. The CDR3 spells CASSQQGGDTEAFF. The CDR3 bases are TGTGCCAGCAGCCAACAGGGAGGGGACACTGAAGCTTTCTTT.

The rearrangement uses TRBV11-2 and TRBJ1-6; a weak D match, TRBD1 (5 bases). Trimming pared 5 bases from V and 0 bases from J, leaving 8 bases between. CDR3 length: 15 amino acids. Germline V gene data show CDR1 as SGHAT and CDR2 as FQNNGV. CDR3 amino acids: CASSRQSSYNSPLHF. The DNA of the CDR3 is TGTGCCAGCAGCCGACAGAGCTCCTATAATTCACCCCTCCACTTT.

This clonotype was seen ten or more times. This chain uses TRBV20-1 with TRBJ1-5; TRBD1 matches 7 bases. Trimming cost V 3 bases and J 5 bases; bases outside gene matches: 4. There are 13 residues in the CDR3. Germline-derived CDR1 and CDR2 are DFQATT and SNEGSKA (reference sequence). CDR3: CSASPQGHQPQHF. The CDR3 nucleotides are TGCAGTGCTAGCCCACAGGGGCATCAGCCCCAGCATTTT.

To note about this clonotype: The junction and the germline gene differ at one end; a read error may be behind it. The chain is built from TRBV9 and TRBJ1-6, with D unclear. The CDR3 totals 12 residues. CDR1 is SGDLS, CDR2 YYNGEE, per germline. The CDR3 coding sequence is TGTGCTAGCAACGCCCCCAATTCACCCATCCACTTT. As protein: CASNAPNSPIHF. Together with reference TRBV9 and TRBJ1-6, the CDR3 gives the full variable domain: DSGVTQTPKHLITATGQRVTLRCSPRSGDLSVYWYQQSLDQGLQFLIQYYNGEERAKGNILERFSAQQFPDLHSELNLSSLELGDSALYFCASNAPNSPIHFGNGTRLTVT.

Notes on this clonotype: One end of the junction is discordant with germline, which a read error may explain. The J gene is TRBJ2-3, the V gene TRBV19; 7 bases fit TRBD2. This CDR3 has 17 amino acids. The germline V gene has CDR1 LNHDA and CDR2 SQIVND (reference sequence). CDR3 bases: TGTGCCAGTAGAATGCCCCGTGCGGGAGTAAGCAAAGATACGCAGTATTTT. This translates into CASRMPRAGVSKDTQYF.

This clonotype was detected ten times or more. The rearrangement links TRBV6-5 to TRBJ2-7, with D perhaps matching TRBD2 (6 bases). This CDR3 is built from 15 residues. In germline, CDR1 is MNHEY, CDR2 SVGAGI. Trimming took off 2 bases at V and 4 bases at J, with 15 bases between the two ends. The CDR3 sequence: CASSYGGAGSYEQYF. The CDR3 DNA sequence: TGTGCCAGCAGTTACGGAGGGGCTGGTTCTTACGAGCAGTACTTC.

Details on this clonotype: A much larger clonotype is one base distant, so this may be a read error. The final CDR3 position lacks the conserved phenylalanine or tryptophan, pointing to a likely read error. V gene TRBV6-2 or TRBV6-3 combines with J gene TRBJ1-6; D is possibly TRBD1 (5 bases). The CDR3 loop spans 15 amino acids. Germline lookup yields CDR1 MNHEY and CDR2 SVGEGT. Here the CDR3 DNA reads TGTGCCAGCAGTCACTCGGGGACCCGAAATTCACCCCTCCACCTT. Its translation is CASSHSGTRNSPLHL.

Concerning this clonotype itself: This likely reflects a read error, since a far larger clone is one base away. The rearrangement links TRBV6-2 or TRBV6-3 to TRBJ1-2; TRBD1 aligns across 7 bases. Germline V gene data show CDR1 as MNHEY and CDR2 as SVGEGT. This CDR3 spans 13 amino acids. With 6 bases clipped from V and 3 bases from J, the junction kept 4 bases outside the gene matches. The CDR3 spells CASRPGTDYGYTF. The CDR3 nucleotides are TGTGCCAGCAGACCCGGGACAGACTATGGCTACACCTTC.

This clonotype was counted ten times or more. This chain connects TRBV3-1 to TRBJ2-1; 10 nucleotides align to TRBD2. The CDR3 is made up of 14 amino acids. Germline V lookup: CDR1 LGHDT, CDR2 YNNKEL (reference sequence). Trimming cost V 6 bases and J 6 bases; bases outside gene matches: 5. Here the CDR3 reads CASSLGLAFNEQFF. CDR3 nucleotides: TGTGCCAGCAGTTTGGGACTAGCGTTCAATGAGCAGTTCTTC.

The rearrangement joins TRBV11-3 to TRBJ2-2; the match to TRBD2 covers 10 bases. Trimming removed 8 bases from V and 9 bases from J; junction bases left unmatched: 12. CDR1 is SGHNT and CDR2 is YENEEA in the germline V gene. This CDR3 contains 15 residues. The CDR3 DNA reads TGTGCCAGCCGGAGCGGGAGGGCGGAGACCTGGGAGCTGTTTTTT. Translated: CASRSGRAETWELFF. Looking up the rest from reference TRBV11-3 and TRBJ2-2 gives the full variable domain: EAGVVQSPRYKIIEKKQPVAFWCNPISGHNTLYWYLQNLGQGPELLIRYENEEAVDDSQLPKDRFSAERLKGVDSTLKIQPAELGDSAVYLCASRSGRAETWELFFGEGSRLTVL.

The chain couples TRBV6-1 to TRBJ2-7; TRBD1 matches at 8 bases. The J segment lost 5 bases and the V segment lost 0 bases, leaving 9 bases of the junction unmatched. CDR3 length: 16 amino acids. Germline CDR1 MNHNS, CDR2 SASEGT. CDR3 nucleotides: TGTGCCAGCAGTGAAGCATTGGGGACAGGTTCTAACGAGCAGTACGTC. It codes for CASSEALGTGSNEQYV.

Details on this clonotype: At one end the junction does not follow the germline gene, possibly because of a read error. The chain couples TRBV10-3 to TRBJ2-7; D possibly corresponds to TRBD1 (5 bases). There are 14 residues in the CDR3. CDR1 ENHRY and CDR2 SYGVKD come from the germline V gene. DNA for the CDR3: TGTGCCATCAGGGACAAAAAAGTCTCCTACGAGCTGTACTTC. Its protein is CAIRDKKVSYELYF.

Details on this clonotype: A much larger clone differs by one base, so this may be a read error. The rearrangement uses TRBV20-1 and TRBJ2-5; 8 bases map to TRBD1. The CDR3 has 11 amino acids. The V gene's germline CDR1 is DFQATT and CDR2 SNEGSKA (reference sequence). The CDR3 spells CGGQGTETQYF. CDR3 bases: TGCGGAGGACAGGGTACGGAGACCCAGTACTTC.

This clonotype is deemed medium-sized. The chain is built from TRBV2 and TRBJ1-5, with D perhaps TRBD1 (6 bases). V gave up 6 bases and J gave up 6 bases, with 12 bases separating them. Germline V gene sequence: CDR1 SNHLY, CDR2 FYNNEI. The CDR3 has 13 amino acids. The CDR3, as DNA: TGTGCCAGCAGACAGGGTTCAGGTCAGCCCCAGCATTTT. Protein: CASRQGSGQPQHF.

This clonotype was recorded many times. J is TRBJ2-6 and V is TRBV5-4; D is unclear. V lost 0 bases and J 0 bases, leaving 16 bases between the germline ends. The CDR3 has 19 amino acids. The V gene's germline CDR1 is SGHNT and CDR2 YYREEE (reference sequence). CDR3 loop: CASSLDLGSIVSGANVLTF. CDR3 DNA: TGTGCCAGCAGCTTGGATCTGGGATCTATCGTCTCTGGGGCCAACGTCCTGACTTTC.

Sample share makes this clonotype medium-sized. This chain uses TRBV28 with TRBJ1-1; D is unclear. The CDR3 extends over 12 amino acids. In germline, CDR1 is MDHEN, CDR2 SYDVKM. The V and J ends lost 7 bases and 3 bases respectively, with 9 bases between them. DNA of the CDR3: TGTGCCAGCAAGGTAAGGTACACTGAAGCTTTCTTT. Amino acid sequence: CASKVRYTEAFF.

For this clonotype: A far bigger clonotype differs at one base, so this is likely a read error. The chain joins TRBV5-1 to TRBJ2-5; possible D gene TRBD2, 6 bases. Germline V CDR1 and CDR2: SGHRS, YFSETQ. V lost 0 bases, J lost 11 bases, and 20 bases lay in between. The CDR3 spans 15 residues. In DNA form, the CDR3 reads TGCGCCAGCAGCTTGGGCGGGACCCCTTATGTAGAGCAGTACTTC. Translating it yields CASSLGGTPYVEQYF.

In this sample, this clonotype turned up many times. The genes are TRBV2 and TRBJ1-3; D is possibly TRBD1 (5 bases). From germline, CDR1 is SNHLY and CDR2 FYNNEI. V was trimmed by 6 bases and J by 4 bases, leaving 13 bases between them. This CDR3 comprises 14 residues. The DNA for the CDR3 is TGTGCCAGCAGGCAAGACAGTTCCGGAAACACCATATATTTT. It codes for CASRQDSSGNTIYF.

Ten or more counts support this clonotype. V gene TRBV7-3 combines with J gene TRBJ2-3; D might be TRBD1 (6 bases). Germline V gives CDR1 SGHTA, CDR2 FQGTGA. The CDR3 sequence is 15 residues long. Trimming removed 2 bases at V and 0 bases at J, with 9 bases between. For the CDR3, the DNA is TGTGCCAGCAGCTTATCAGGGGTGAGCACAGATACGCAGTATTTT. This codes for CASSLSGVSTDTQYF.

This clonotype showed up many times. The V call is TRBV24-1, the J call TRBJ2-5; perhaps TRBD2 as D (6 bases). V shed 1 base and J shed 5 bases, with 13 bases lying between them. This CDR3 has 15 residues. Per germline, CDR1 KGHDR and CDR2 SFDVKD. The CDR3 DNA is TGTGCCACCAGTGATTTCAGAGGAAGCGGGGAGACCCAGTACTTC. Residues: CATSDFRGSGETQYF.

This clonotype was observed at least ten times. V gene TRBV7-2 combines with J gene TRBJ2-3; no reliable D call. This CDR3 contains 13 residues. Germline V gene data show CDR1 as SGHTA and CDR2 as FQGNSA. The V end lost 3 bases, the J end lost 3 bases, and 7 bases lay between the germline ends. CDR3 nucleotide sequence: TGTGCCAGCAGCTTCGAAGCGACAGATACGCAGTATTTT. Amino acids: CASSFEATDTQYF.